The clone carrying this TCR beta chain was found a few times. The target antigen is unknown. The record originates from a study of T cell repertoires in cytomegalovirus infection. This CDR3 comprises 11 residues. With V trimmed by 8 bases and J by 10 bases, 8 bases remained unmatched. Germline assignment: CDR1 DFQATT and CDR2 SNEGSKA (reference sequence). MiXCR, applied by TCRdb to the reads, yields one record per CDR3 protein. The table has 490,000 or so distinct CDR3 sequences, 11% seen once. General observations from the study: Carriers of CMV and the relevant HLA type were discriminated by public TCR beta frequency.

The chain joins TRBV20-1 to TRBJ2-1; 7 bases are a match to TRBD2. Sequencing was performed on PBMCs. This TCR was sampled from a human donor in good health (CMV status not recorded). Some clones in this sample may be carry-over from other donors' samples. CDR3: CSWAGDGEQFF. DNA for the CDR3: TGCAGTTGGGCGGGAGACGGGGAGCAGTTCTTC.